The 7 T cell receptor beta chains in this list originate from one sample, sequenced in a study of persistence of HIV-infected CD4 T cells. Sequencing used immunoSEQ version 4 in survey mode. Clones were read by immunoSEQ multiplex PCR, and TCRdb kept only the in-frame ones, dropping some. The sample carries 25,000 to 35,000 clones, 70% recorded once. For these TCRs, the target antigens are not known. An overlapping HIV-1 Gag peptide pool stimulated these cells at 0.95 to 1 ug/peptide/mL. Sorting selected CD4+ T cells upregulating both CD40 ligand and CD69. The sequencing used CD4+ T cells sorted from PBMCs after roughly 18-hour stimulation, collected from a patient who received antiretroviral therapy. Receptors were obtained from an adult man with HIV who was CMV-seropositive.

V usage is TRBV12-3 or TRBV12-4 and J usage is TRBJ2-1; no definite D call. V shed 5 bases and J shed 5 bases, with 1 base lying between them. The CDR3 contains 10 residues. For the CDR3, the DNA is TGTGCCAGCAGTGACAATGAGCAGTTCTTC. This encodes CASSDNEQFF.

This sequence joins TRBV6-6 and TRBJ2-1; TRBD1 is a possible D gene (5 bases). The CDR3 loop spans 16 amino acids. Trimming shortened V by 0 bases and J by 7 bases, and 16 bases separated the two germline ends. Looked up from germline, CDR1 is MNHNY and CDR2 is SVGAGI (reference sequence). The DNA of the CDR3 is TGTGCCAGCAGTTACTCGAGCAGGGAAGGCGAGAATGAGCAGTTCTTC. Protein: CASSYSSREGENEQFF.

This chain connects TRBV7-3 to TRBJ2-3; 8 bases align to TRBD1. J gave up 2 bases and V 5 bases, and 6 bases lay outside the gene matches. CDR1 SGHTA and CDR2 FQGTGA come from the germline V gene. This CDR3 is 15 amino acids long. CDR3 sequence (DNA): TGTGCCAGCAGCCGTACAGGGGGGAACACAGATACGCAGTATTTT. It encodes CASSRTGGNTDTQYF.

This sequence joins TRBV6-5 and TRBJ1-2; the D is unclear. The CDR3 sequence is 15 residues long. Trimming stripped 0 bases from V and 4 bases from J, with 12 bases between. Per germline, CDR1 MNHEY and CDR2 SVGAGI. The CDR3 loop is CASSYSIGQTYGYTF. The CDR3 nucleotides read TGTGCCAGCAGTTACTCGATTGGCCAAACCTATGGCTACACCTTC.

The chain links TRBV7-6 to TRBJ1-1; no definite D call. Trimming pared 4 bases from V and 0 bases from J, leaving 9 bases between. CDR3 length: 14 residues. From germline, CDR1 is SGHVS and CDR2 FNYEAQ. Here the CDR3 DNA reads TGTGCCAGCAGCTACACAGAGCTGAACACTGAAGCTTTCTTT. Its protein is CASSYTELNTEAFF.

This clone occurred a few times. The chain joins TRBV19 to TRBJ2-7; the D gene could be TRBD1 or TRBD2 (5 bases each). Germline V gene data show CDR1 as LNHDA and CDR2 as SQIVND (reference sequence). The V and J ends lost 3 bases and 2 bases respectively, with 14 bases between them. This CDR3 contains 15 residues. The chain's CDR3 is CASSMAQDGAYEQYF. CDR3 DNA sequence: TGTGCCAGTAGTATGGCACAGGACGGGGCCTACGAGCAGTACTTC.

The chain is built from TRBV18 and TRBJ2-7; possibly TRBD1 or TRBD2 for D (7 bases each). Germline-derived CDR1 and CDR2 are KGHSH and LQKENI. The CDR3 has 16 amino acids. Trimming shortened V by 0 bases and J by 3 bases, and 15 bases separated the two germline ends. The CDR3 bases are TGTGCCAGCTCACCACCCGGACTAGGGGGCCGCTACGAGCAGTACTTC. Its protein is CASSPPGLGGRYEQYF.